This T cell receptor beta chain comes out of a study of blood T cell repertoires in COVID-19 (dated by TCRdb to about 2020). Study-wide context: The collaborator samples originated in the United States, Italy and Spain and spanned the acute and convalescent phases of COVID-19. The material from the prospective study consisted of cDNA or gDNA derived from T cells, B-cell-depleted T cells, or PBMCs. Deeply sampled blood TCRbeta repertoires from subjects exposed to, actively infected with, or recovered from COVID-19 were included in the dataset. The repertoires were made available in a free public database intended to serve as a resource for research on the immune response to SARS-CoV-2. The samples were drawn from the first 160 participants of the ongoing ImmuneRACE study and from 950 to 1,500 subjects provided by 6 global collaborators. A de-identified subject ID, COVID-19 status, age in years and sex were almost always included in the sample metadata. Where available, HLA class I and class II types were taken from metadata supplied by the sample provider and were not determined by assay-based typing.

With respect to this clone: What this receptor recognizes is not known. The record has no base qualities; no much larger clone is one base away.

Collaborating institutions collected whole blood in K2EDTA tubes following their own protocols. For TCRbeta analysis, collaborator samples were shipped as frozen whole blood, as isolated PBMCs, or as DNA extracted from either sample type. TCRbeta CDR3 regions were amplified from genomic DNA using the immunoSEQ Assay, a bias-controlled multiplex PCR. Per the source publication's procedure: The number of nucleated cells in each sample was estimated by amplification of reference gene primers within the assay. To quantify the absolute abundance of each unique TCRbeta CDR3 rearrangement, sequence reads were collapsed and filtered. For each sample, productive Simpson clonality was calculated as the square root of Simpson's diversity index across productive rearrangements. What TCRdb holds here is the immuneACCESS table cut down to in-frame rearrangements. Part of the clones is not present; checked against another copy, under half of the missing clones reflect an unresolved V gene, and the others are unexplained. V and J calls and clone size are copied from that table; D and trimming were computed from the DNA. In this sample the table shows around 120,000 clones, 85% of which occur a single time. Of the sample, approximately 10% is held by the ten largest clones.

Study-wide findings and limitations: How much clinical and demographic metadata was included differed by source and by participant, and the metadata was provided uncurated.

The germline V gene encodes CDR1 SGHNT and CDR2 YYREEE (reference sequence). Reading from cysteine to phenylalanine, the CDR3 counts 16 amino acids. This entry keeps only the CDR3 DNA: 48 bases, framed from base 1. V loses 4 bases, J loses 3 bases, and the germline ends lie 18 bases apart. Sequencing used peripheral blood. This sequence uses TRBV5-4 and TRBJ2-3; perhaps TRBD2 is the D gene, with 6 bases matching. The TCR was taken from an older man with acute or convalescent COVID-19. This receptor has the CDR3 CASSPPGGGGTDTQYF. The base sequence is TGTGCCAGCAGCCCCCCCGGGGGAGGAGGGACAGATACGCAGTATTTT.